Reported below is one T cell receptor (beta chain). These data are taken from a study of shared clonotypes between healthy human individuals. CD8 cells regarded as naive lacked CD45RO, were positively chosen for CCR7, and omitted terminally differentiated effector memory CD45RA+ cells. The CDR3 is made up of 15 amino acids. Germline loops: CDR1 MDHEN, CDR2 SYDVKM. With 7 bases removed from V and 6 bases from J, the gap between germline ends came to 18 bases. The data were produced by immunoSEQ multiplex PCR, yet TCRdb's version contains in-frame clones alone and is incomplete. Here the sample spans about 590,000 clones, about 95% being singletons.

Sequencing was done on a sample of naive CD8+ T cells sorted from blood. The receptor was isolated from a woman younger than 45 in good health. The V and J genes are TRBV28 and TRBJ1-4; tentative D call: TRBD1 (5 bases). The CDR3, as DNA: TGTGCCAGCACCAAAAATCAGGGTCCATATGAAAAACTGTTTTTT. Amino acid sequence: CASTKNQGPYEKLFF.